This TCR beta chain was sequenced for a study of regulatory T cells in long-lasting Graves disease. The study's findings and limits: Persistent cases favored TRBV28, TRBJ1-2 and TRBJ2-5. Among persistent patients, a larger number of public clonotypes were shared (approximately 3,000) than among newly diagnosed patients (about 1,000).

The authors built TCR beta libraries using iRepertoire HTBI primers and Arm-PCR of CDR3 regions. TCRdb fed the multiplex PCR reads into MiXCR, producing one record per CDR3 protein. This table has roughly 500,000 distinct CDR3 sequences, around 12% appearing once. Sample time point: newly diagnosed GD, antithyroid drugs for less than 3 months. Construction of the TCR library relied on RNA isolated from PBMCs. This CDR3 spans 13 amino acids. Germline V lookup: CDR1 SGHDN, CDR2 FVKESK. V lost 3 bases and J 8 bases, leaving 11 bases between the germline ends. This clonotype was observed many times. Its antigen is unknown. This sample was also put to use in a study of T cells in Graves' hyperthyroidism and ophthalmopathy.

The chain uses TRBV14 and TRBJ2-1; D unresolved. The sequence derives from a woman aged 25 to 45 with Graves disease. This specimen was peripheral blood mononuclear cells (PBMCs), taken at new diagnosis, from a patient treated with antithyroid drugs. CDR3 in DNA: TGTGCCAGCAGCCATCGGCCCCGCGATGAGCAGTTCTTC. It yields the protein CASSHRPRDEQFF.